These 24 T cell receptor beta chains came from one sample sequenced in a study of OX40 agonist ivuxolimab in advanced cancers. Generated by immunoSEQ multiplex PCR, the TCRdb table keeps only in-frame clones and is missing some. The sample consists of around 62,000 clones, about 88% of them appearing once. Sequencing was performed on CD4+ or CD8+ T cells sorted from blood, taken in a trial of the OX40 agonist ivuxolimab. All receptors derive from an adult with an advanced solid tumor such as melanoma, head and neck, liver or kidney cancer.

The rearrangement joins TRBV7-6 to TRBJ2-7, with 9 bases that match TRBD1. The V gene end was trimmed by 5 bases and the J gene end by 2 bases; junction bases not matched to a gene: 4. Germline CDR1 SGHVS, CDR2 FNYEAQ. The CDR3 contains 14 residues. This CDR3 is CASSAQGAPYEQYF. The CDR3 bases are TGTGCCAGCAGCGCACAGGGGGCCCCCTACGAGCAGTACTTC. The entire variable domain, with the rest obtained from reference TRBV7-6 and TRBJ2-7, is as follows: GAGVSQSPRYKVTKRGQDVALRCDPISGHVSLYWYRQALGQGPEFLTYFNYEAQQDKSGLPNDRFSAERPEGSISTLTIQRTEQRDSAMYRCASSAQGAPYEQYFGPGTRLTVT.

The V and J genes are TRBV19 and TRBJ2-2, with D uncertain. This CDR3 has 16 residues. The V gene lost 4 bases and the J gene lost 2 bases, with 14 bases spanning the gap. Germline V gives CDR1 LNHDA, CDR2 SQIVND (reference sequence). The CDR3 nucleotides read TGTGCCAGTAGTACCCTACAGCCAACTAACACCGGGGAGCTGTTTTTT. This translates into CASSTLQPTNTGELFF.

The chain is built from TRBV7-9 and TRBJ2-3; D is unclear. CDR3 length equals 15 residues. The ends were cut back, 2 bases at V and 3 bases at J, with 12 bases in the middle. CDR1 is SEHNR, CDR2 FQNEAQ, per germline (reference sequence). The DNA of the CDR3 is TGTGCCAGCAGCTTAAGGCCAGTAGATACAGATACGCAGTATTTT. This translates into CASSLRPVDTDTQYF.

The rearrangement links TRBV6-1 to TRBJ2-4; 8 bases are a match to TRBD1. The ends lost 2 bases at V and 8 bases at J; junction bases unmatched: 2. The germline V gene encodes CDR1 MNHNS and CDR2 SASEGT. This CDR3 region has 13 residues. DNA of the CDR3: TGTGCCAGCAGTGAAAACAGGGGGGACATTCAGTACTTC. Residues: CASSENRGDIQYF.

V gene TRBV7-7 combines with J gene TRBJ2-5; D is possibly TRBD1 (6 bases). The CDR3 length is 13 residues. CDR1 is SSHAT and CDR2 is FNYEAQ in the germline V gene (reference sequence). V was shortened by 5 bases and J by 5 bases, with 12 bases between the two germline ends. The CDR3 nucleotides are TGTGCCAGCAGCCAGGACAGAAGGGAGACCCAGTACTTC. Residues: CASSQDRRETQYF.

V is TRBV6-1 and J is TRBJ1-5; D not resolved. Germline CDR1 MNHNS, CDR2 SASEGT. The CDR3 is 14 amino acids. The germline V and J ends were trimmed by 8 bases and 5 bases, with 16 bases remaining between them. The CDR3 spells CASEDRLRDQPQHF. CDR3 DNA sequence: TGTGCCAGCGAGGACCGTTTGAGGGATCAGCCCCAGCATTTT.

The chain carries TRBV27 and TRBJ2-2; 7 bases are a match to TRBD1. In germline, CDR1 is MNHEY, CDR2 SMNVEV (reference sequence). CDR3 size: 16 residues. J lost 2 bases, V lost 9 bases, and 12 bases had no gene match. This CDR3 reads CASSRGTVRNTGELFF. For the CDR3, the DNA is TGTGCCAGTTCCCGTGGGACAGTAAGAAACACCGGGGAGCTGTTTTTT.

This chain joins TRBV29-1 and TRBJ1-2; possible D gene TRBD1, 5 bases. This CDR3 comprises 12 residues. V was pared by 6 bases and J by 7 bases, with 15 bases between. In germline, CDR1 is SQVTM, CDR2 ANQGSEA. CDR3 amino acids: CSVNRDGGGYTF. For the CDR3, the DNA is TGCAGCGTAAACCGGGACGGCGGTGGCTACACCTTC.

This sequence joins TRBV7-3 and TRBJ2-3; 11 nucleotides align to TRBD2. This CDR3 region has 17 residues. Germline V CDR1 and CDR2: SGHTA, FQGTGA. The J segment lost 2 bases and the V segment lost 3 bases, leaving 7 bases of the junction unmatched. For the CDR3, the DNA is TGTGCCAGCAGCTTGACACCGGGACTAGCGGACACAGATACGCAGTATTTT. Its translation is CASSLTPGLADTDTQYF.

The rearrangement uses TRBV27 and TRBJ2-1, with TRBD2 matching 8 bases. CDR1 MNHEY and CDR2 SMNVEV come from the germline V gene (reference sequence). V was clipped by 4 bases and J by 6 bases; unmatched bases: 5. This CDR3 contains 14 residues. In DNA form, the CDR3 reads TGTGCCAGCAGTTCCGGGACTAGTGGCAATGAGCAGTTCTTC. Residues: CASSSGTSGNEQFF.

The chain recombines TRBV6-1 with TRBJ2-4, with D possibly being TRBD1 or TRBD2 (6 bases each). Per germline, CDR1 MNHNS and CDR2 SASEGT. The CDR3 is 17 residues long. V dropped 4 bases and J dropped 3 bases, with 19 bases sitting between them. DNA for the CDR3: TGTGCCAGCAGTGCCGACTGGGGGGCGTTTGGCAAAAACATTCAGTACTTC. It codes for CASSADWGAFGKNIQYF.

The CDR3 DNA follows: TGCGCCAGCGCGAGGGGGGTTACTAGCGGGAGGCTCTACGAGCAGTACTTC. Protein sequence: CASARGVTSGRLYEQYF. The chain links TRBV5-1 to TRBJ2-7; 12 positions match TRBD2. The CDR3 loop spans 17 amino acids. The J segment lost 3 bases and the V segment lost 7 bases, leaving 14 bases of the junction unmatched. CDR1 and CDR2 from the germline V gene are SGHRS and YFSETQ.

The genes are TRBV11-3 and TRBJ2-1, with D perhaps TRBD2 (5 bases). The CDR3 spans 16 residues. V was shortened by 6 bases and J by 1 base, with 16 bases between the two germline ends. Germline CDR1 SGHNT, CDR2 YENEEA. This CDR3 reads CASRDPLDPSYNEQFF. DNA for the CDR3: TGTGCCAGCAGGGACCCACTAGACCCTTCCTACAATGAGCAGTTCTTC. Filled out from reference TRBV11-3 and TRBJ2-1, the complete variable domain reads EAGVVQSPRYKIIEKKQPVAFWCNPISGHNTLYWYLQNLGQGPELLIRYENEEAVDDSQLPKDRFSAERLKGVDSTLKIQPAELGDSAVYLCASRDPLDPSYNEQFFGPGTRLTVL.

In nucleotides, the CDR3 is TGTGCCAGCGATCGGGACAGCTCCTACGAGCAGTACTTC. Residues: CASDRDSSYEQYF. The chain carries TRBV2 and TRBJ2-7, with 7 bases matching TRBD1. The CDR3 is made up of 13 amino acids. Germline CDR1 reads SNHLY; CDR2 reads FYNNEI. V was clipped by 8 bases and J by 0 bases; unmatched bases: 4.

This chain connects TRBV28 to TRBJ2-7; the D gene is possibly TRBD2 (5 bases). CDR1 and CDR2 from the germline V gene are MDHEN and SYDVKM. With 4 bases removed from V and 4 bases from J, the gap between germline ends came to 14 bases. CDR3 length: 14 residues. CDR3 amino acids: CASSSPAGGYEQYF. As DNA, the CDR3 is TGTGCCAGCAGTTCACCGGCGGGTGGGTACGAGCAGTACTTC.

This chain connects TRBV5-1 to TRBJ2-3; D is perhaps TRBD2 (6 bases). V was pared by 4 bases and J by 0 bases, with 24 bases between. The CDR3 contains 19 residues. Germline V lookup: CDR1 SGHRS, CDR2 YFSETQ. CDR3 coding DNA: TGCGCCAGCAGCATGACACCCCCGGGAGTCGGGAGTAGCACAGATACGCAGTATTTT. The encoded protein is CASSMTPPGVGSSTDTQYF. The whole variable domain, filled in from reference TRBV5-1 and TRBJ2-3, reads KAGVTQTPRYLIKTRGQQVTLSCSPISGHRSVSWYQQTPGQGLQFLFEYFSETQRNKGNFPGRFSGRQFSNSRSEMNVSTLELGDSALYLCASSMTPPGVGSSTDTQYFGPGTRLTVL.

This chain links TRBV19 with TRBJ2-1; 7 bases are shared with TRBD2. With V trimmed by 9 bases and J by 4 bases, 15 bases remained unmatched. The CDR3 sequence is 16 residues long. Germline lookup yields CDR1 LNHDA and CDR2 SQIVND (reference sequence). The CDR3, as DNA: TGTGCCAGCCCCGGTGTCTGGACGGGGGGATACAATGAGCAGTTCTTC. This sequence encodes CASPGVWTGGYNEQFF.

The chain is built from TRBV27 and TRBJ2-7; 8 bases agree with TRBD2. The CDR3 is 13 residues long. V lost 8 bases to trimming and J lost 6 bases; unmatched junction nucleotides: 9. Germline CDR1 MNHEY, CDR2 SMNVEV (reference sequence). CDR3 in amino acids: CASSGSGRSEQYF. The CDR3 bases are TGTGCCAGCTCGGGAAGCGGGAGAAGCGAGCAGTACTTC.

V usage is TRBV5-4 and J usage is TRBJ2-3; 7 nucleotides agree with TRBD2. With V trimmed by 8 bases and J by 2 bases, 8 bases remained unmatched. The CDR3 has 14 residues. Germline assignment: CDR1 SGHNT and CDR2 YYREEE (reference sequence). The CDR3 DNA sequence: TGTGCCAGTAGAAAGCGGGAAGACACAGATACGCAGTATTTT. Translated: CASRKREDTDTQYF.

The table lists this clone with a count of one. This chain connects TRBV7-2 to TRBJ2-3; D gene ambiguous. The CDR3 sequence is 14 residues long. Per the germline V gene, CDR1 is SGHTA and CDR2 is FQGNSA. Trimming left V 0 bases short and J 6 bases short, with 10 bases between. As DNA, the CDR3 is TGTGCCAGCAGCTTAGCCCGGCAGGCCGATACGCAGTATTTT. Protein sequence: CASSLARQADTQYF.

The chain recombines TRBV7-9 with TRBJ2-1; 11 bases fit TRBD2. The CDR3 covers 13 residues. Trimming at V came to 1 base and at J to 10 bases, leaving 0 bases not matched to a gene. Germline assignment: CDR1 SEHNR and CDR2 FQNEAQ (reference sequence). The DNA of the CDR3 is TGTGCCAGCAGCTTAGGACTAGCGGGGGAGCAGTTCTTC. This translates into CASSLGLAGEQFF.

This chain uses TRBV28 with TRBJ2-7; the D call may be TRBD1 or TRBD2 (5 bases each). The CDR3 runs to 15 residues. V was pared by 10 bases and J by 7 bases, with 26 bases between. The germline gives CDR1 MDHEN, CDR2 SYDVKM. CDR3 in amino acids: CATAPGQGGPGEQYF. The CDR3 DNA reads TGTGCCACCGCGCCTGGGCAGGGCGGCCCGGGGGAGCAGTACTTC.

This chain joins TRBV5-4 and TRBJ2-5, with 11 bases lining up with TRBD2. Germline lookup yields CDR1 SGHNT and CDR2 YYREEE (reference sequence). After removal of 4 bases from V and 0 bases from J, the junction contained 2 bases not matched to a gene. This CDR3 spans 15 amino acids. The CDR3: CASSGTSGYQETQYF. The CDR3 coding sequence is TGTGCCAGCAGCGGGACTAGCGGATACCAAGAGACCCAGTACTTC. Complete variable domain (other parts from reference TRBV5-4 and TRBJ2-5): ETGVTQSPTHLIKTRGQQVTLRCSSQSGHNTVSWYQQALGQGPQFIFQYYREEENGRGNFPPRFSGLQFPNYSSELNVNALELDDSALYLCASSGTSGYQETQYFGPGTRLLVL.

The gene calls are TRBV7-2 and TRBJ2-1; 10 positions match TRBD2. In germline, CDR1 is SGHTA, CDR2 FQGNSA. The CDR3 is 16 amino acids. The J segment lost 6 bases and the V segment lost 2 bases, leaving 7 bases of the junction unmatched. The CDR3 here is CASSLLAGAGINEQFF. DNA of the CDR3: TGTGCCAGCAGCTTACTAGCGGGAGCAGGAATCAATGAGCAGTTCTTC.